The subject of this entry is one T cell receptor beta chain. Participants were aged about 18 to 100 years from 20 to 30 US areas. These data originate in a study of blood T cell repertoires in COVID-19. Across the whole study: Material from acute and convalescent COVID-19 was sourced from the United States, Italy and Spain. T cells, B-cell-depleted T cells, or PBMCs provided the cDNA or gDNA that served as material.

Trimming cost V 0 bases and J 5 bases, with 9 bases left between them. Germline CDR1 reads SGHRS; CDR2 reads YFSETQ. The CDR3 loop spans 14 amino acids. Authors' methods: The assay estimated nucleated cells by amplifying reference gene primers. Repertoires were generated with immunoSEQ multiplex PCR, while TCRdb's copy carries only in-frame clones and drops some. V and J calls and clone size follow that table, whereas D and trimming were derived from the DNA. The table has 350,000 to 550,000 clones, approximately 90% seen once. The chain links TRBV5-1 to TRBJ2-1; no clear D gene. This clonotype was sampled from a woman aged 18-29 years with acute COVID-19. Sequencing used PBMCs or T cells enriched from blood (not recorded which). In DNA, the CDR3 is TGCGCCAGCAGCTTGGCCCCAACTAACAATGAGCAGTTCTTC. It codes for CASSLAPTNNEQFF.